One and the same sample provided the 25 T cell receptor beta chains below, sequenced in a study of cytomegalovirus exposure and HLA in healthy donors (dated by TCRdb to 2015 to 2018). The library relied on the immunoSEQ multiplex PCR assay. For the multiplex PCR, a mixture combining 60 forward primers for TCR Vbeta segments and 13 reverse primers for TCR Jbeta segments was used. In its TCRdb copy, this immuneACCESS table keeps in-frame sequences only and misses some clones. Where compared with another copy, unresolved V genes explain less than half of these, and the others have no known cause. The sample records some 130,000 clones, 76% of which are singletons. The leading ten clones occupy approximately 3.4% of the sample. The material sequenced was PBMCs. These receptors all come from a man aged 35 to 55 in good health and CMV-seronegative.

The CDR3 region is CASSLGVGGLETQYF. The CDR3 coding sequence is TGCGCCAGCAGCTTAGGGGTCGGGGGTTTGGAGACCCAGTACTTC. The V and J genes are TRBV5-1 and TRBJ2-5; maybe TRBD2 (6 bases). Germline CDR1 is SGHRS and CDR2 is YFSETQ. V was pared by 2 bases and J by 5 bases, with 16 bases between. This CDR3 is built from 15 residues.

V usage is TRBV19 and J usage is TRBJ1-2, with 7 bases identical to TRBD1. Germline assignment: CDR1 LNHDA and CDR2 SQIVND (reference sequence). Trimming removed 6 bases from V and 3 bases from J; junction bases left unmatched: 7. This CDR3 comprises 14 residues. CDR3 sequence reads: CASRTDRDDYGYTF. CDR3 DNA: TGTGCCAGTAGAACAGACAGGGATGACTATGGCTACACCTTC.

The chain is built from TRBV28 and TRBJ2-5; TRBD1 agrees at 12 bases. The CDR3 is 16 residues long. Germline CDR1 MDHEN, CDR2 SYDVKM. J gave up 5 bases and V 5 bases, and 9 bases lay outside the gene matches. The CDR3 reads CASSGTGGGWGETQYF. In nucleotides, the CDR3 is TGTGCCAGCAGTGGGACAGGGGGCGGTTGGGGGGAGACCCAGTACTTC.

CDR3 DNA sequence: TGTGCCAGCAGGCAGGGTTCTGGAAACACCATATATTTT. Translation gives CASRQGSGNTIYF. The V and J genes are TRBV9 and TRBJ1-3; tentatively, D is TRBD1 (5 bases). Germline V gives CDR1 SGDLS, CDR2 YYNGEE. The CDR3 sequence is 13 residues long. The germline V and J ends were trimmed by 5 bases and 1 base, with 7 bases remaining between them.

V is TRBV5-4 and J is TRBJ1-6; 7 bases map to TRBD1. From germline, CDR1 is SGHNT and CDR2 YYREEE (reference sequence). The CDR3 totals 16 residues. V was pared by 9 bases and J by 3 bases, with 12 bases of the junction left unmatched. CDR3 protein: CATLTRGAFYNSPLHF. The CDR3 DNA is TGTGCCACCTTAACCAGGGGGGCCTTCTATAATTCACCCCTCCACTTT.

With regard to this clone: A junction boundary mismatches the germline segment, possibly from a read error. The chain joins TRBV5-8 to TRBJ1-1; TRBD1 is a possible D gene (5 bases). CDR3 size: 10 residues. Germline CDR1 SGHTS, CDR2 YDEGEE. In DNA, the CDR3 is TGTGCCAGCAGCTGGGAAGGACACACCTTT. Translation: CASSWEGHTF.

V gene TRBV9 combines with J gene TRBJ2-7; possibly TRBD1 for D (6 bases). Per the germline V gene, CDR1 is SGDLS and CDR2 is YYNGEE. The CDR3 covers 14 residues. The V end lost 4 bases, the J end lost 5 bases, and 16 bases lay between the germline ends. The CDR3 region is CASSPTGTLDEQYF. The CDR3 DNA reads TGTGCCAGCAGCCCCACAGGGACCCTAGACGAGCAGTACTTC.

The DNA of the CDR3 is TGTGCCAGCAGTGCCACAGGGGCTGCGATTGGCTACACCTTC. Residues: CASSATGAAIGYTF. The chain is built from TRBV2 and TRBJ1-2; TRBD1 agrees at 7 bases. The germline V gene encodes CDR1 SNHLY and CDR2 FYNNEI. J was trimmed by 7 bases and V by 4 bases; bases with no gene match: 9. The CDR3 has 14 amino acids.

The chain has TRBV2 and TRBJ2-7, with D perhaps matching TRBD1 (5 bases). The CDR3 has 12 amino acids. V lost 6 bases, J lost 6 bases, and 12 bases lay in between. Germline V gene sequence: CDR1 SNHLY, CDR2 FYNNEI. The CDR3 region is CASRQGYGEQYF. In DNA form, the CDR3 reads TGTGCCAGCAGGCAGGGTTACGGCGAGCAGTACTTC.

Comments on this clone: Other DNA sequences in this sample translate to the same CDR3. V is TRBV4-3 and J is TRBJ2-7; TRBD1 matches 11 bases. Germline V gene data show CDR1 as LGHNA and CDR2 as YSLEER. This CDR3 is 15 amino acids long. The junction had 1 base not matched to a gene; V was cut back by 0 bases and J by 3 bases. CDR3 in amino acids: CASSQEGTGGYEQYF. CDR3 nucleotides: TGCGCCAGCAGCCAAGAAGGGACAGGGGGCTACGAGCAGTACTTC.

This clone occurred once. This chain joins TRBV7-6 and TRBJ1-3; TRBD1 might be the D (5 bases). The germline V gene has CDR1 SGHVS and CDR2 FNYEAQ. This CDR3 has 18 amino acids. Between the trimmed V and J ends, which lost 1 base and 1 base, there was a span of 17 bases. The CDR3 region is CASSLETFAGKSGNTIYF. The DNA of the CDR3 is TGTGCCAGCAGCTTAGAGACGTTTGCAGGGAAATCTGGAAACACCATATATTTT. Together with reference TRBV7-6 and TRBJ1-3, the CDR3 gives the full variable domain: GAGVSQSPRYKVTKRGQDVALRCDPISGHVSLYWYRQALGQGPEFLTYFNYEAQQDKSGLPNDRFSAERPEGSISTLTIQRTEQRDSAMYRCASSLETFAGKSGNTIYFGEGSWLTVV.

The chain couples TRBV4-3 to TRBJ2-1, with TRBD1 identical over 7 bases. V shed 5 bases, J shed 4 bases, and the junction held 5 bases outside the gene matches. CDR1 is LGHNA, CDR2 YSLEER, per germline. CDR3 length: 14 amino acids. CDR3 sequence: CASSWDRQYNEQFF. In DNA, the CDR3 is TGCGCCAGCAGCTGGGACAGACAATACAATGAGCAGTTCTTC.

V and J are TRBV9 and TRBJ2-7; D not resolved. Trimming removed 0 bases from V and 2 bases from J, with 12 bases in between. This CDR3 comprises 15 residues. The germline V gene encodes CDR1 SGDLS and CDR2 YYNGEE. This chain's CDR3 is CASSVGTDLPYEQYF. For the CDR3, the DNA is TGTGCCAGCAGCGTAGGAACAGACCTTCCCTACGAGCAGTACTTC.

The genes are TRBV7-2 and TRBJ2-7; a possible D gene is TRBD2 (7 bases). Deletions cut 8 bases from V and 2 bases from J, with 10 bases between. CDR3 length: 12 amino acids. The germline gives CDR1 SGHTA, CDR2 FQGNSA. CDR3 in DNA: TGTGCCAGCGGGGGGGGCCCCTACGAGCAGTACTTC. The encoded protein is CASGGGPYEQYF.

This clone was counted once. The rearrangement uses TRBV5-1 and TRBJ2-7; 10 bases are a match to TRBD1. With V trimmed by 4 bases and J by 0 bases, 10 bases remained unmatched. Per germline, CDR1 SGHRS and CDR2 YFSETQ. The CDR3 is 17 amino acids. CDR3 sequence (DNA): TGCGCCAGCAGCCTGTCCCCCGGGACAGGGGCCTCCTACGAGCAGTACTTC. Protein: CASSLSPGTGASYEQYF.

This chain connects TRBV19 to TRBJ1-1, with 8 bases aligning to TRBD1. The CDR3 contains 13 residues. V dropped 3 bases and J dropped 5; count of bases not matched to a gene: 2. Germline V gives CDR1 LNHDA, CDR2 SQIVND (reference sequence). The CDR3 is CASSINRGTEAFF. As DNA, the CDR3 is TGTGCCAGTAGTATCAACAGGGGGACTGAAGCTTTCTTT.

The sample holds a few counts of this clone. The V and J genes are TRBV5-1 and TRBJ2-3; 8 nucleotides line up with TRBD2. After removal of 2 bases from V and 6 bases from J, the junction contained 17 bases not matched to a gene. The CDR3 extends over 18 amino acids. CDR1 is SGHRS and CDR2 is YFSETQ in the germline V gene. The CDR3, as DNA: TGCGCCAGCAGCTTTGTCGGGGACAAGCGGGGGACGAGGGATACGCAGTATTTT. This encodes CASSFVGDKRGTRDTQYF.

The CDR3 sequence is CARRGGGHYEQYF. The CDR3 DNA reads as TGTGCCAGAAGGGGCGGGGGGCACTACGAGCAGTACTTC. V is TRBV5-3 and J is TRBJ2-7; 8 bases align to TRBD2. TRBV5-3 has ORF status, its function being uncertain. With V trimmed by 5 bases and J by 3 bases, 4 bases remained unmatched. The CDR3 covers 13 residues.

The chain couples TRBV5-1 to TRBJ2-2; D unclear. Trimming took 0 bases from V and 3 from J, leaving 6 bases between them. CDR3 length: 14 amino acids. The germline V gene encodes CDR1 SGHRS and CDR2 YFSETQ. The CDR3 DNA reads TGCGCCAGCAGCTTGGTGGCCGACACCGGGGAGCTGTTTTTT. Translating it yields CASSLVADTGELFF.

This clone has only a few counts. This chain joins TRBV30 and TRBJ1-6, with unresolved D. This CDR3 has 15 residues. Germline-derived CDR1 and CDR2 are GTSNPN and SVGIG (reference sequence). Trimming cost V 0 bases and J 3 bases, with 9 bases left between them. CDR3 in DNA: TGTGCCTGGAGTGTCGGTAACAGCTATAATTCACCCCTCCACTTT. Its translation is CAWSVGNSYNSPLHF.

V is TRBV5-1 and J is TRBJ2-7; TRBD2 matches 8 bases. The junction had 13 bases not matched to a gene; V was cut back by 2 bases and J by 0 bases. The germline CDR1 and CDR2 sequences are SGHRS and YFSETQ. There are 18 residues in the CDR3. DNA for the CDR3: TGCGCCAGCAGCTTAGACGGTAAGAGGCGGGAGGTCTCCTACGAGCAGTACTTC. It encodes CASSLDGKRREVSYEQYF.

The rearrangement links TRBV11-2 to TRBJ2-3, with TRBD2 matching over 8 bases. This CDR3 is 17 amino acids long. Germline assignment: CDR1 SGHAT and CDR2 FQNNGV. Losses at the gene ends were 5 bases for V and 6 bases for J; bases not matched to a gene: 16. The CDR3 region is CASSQGLRGARRDTQYF. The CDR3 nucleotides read TGTGCCAGCAGCCAAGGATTGCGGGGGGCCCGGCGTGATACGCAGTATTTT.

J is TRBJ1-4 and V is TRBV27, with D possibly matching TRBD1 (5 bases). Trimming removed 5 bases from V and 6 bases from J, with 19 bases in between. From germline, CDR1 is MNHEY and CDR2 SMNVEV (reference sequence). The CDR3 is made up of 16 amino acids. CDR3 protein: CASSRRRGSGDEKLFF. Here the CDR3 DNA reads TGTGCCAGCAGTCGTCGGCGGGGCAGCGGCGATGAAAAACTGTTTTTT.

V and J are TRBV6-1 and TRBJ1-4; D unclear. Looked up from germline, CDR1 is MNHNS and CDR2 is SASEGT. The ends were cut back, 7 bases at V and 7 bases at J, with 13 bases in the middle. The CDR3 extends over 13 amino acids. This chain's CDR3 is CASNEGGSEKLFF. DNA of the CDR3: TGTGCCAGCAACGAGGGCGGGAGTGAAAAACTGTTTTTT.

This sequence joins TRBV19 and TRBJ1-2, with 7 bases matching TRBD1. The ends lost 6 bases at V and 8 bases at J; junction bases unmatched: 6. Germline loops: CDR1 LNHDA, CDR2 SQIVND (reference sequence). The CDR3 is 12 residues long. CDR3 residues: CASRTGPRGYTF. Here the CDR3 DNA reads TGTGCCAGTAGGACAGGGCCCCGGGGCTACACCTTC.